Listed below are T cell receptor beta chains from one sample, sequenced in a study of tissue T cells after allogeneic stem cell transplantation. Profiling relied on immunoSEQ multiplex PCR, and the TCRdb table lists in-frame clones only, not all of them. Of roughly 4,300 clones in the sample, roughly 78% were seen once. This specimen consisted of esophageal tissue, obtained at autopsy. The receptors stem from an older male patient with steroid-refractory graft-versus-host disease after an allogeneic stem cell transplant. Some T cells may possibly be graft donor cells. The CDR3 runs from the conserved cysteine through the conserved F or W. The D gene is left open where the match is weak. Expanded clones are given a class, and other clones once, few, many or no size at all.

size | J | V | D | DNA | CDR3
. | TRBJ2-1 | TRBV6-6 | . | TGTGCCAGCAGTTACCTACCCCCTGGTAATGAGCAGTTCTTC | CASSYLPPGNEQFF
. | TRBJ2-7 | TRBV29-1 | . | TGCAGCGTCCTGGACCTAGCCTACGAGCAGTACTTC | CSVLDLAYEQYF
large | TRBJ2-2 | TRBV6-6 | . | TGTGCCAGCAAGTCAGGGGAGGCGAACACCGGGGAGCTGTTTTTT | CASKSGEANTGELFF
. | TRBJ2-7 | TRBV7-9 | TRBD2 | TGTGCCAGCCGACTAGCGGGGTCCTACGAGCAGTACTTC | CASRLAGSYEQYF
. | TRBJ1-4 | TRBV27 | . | TGTGCCAGCAGTTTTCAAGGGGTTGAAAAACTGTTTTTT | CASSFQGVEKLFF
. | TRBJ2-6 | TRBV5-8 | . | TGTGCCAGCAGCTTGTTTACCGGCTCTGGGGCCAACGTCCTGACTTTC | CASSLFTGSGANVLTF
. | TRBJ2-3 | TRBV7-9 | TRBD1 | TGTGCCAGCAGCTTACCGGGACAGGGGATCCCTCTAAGCACAGATACGCAGTATTTT | CASSLPGQGIPLSTDTQYF
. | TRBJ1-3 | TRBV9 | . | TGTGCCAGCAGCGTAGGGGAAGTTGGAAACACCATATATTTT | CASSVGEVGNTIYF
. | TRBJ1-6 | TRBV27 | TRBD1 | TGTGCCAGCAGTTCCTGGGACAGGGATAATTCACCCCTCCACTTT | CASSSWDRDNSPLHF
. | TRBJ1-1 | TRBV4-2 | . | TGTGCCAGCAGCCAAGATCTCGGGTGGGTGGGGCTTAATCCAGCTTTGAACACTGAAGCTTTCTTT | CASSQDLGWVGLNPALNTEAFF
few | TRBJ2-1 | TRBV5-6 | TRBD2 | TGTGCCAGCAGCTCTAGACTAGCGGGTTCGTGGAATGAGCAGTTCTTC | CASSSRLAGSWNEQFF
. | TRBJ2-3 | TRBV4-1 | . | TGCGCCAGCAGCCAAGAGGCCAGGGGCCATACGCAGTATTTT | CASSQEARGHTQYF
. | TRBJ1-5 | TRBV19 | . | TGTGCCAGTAGTAACCAGGGTGGTCAGCCCCAGCATTTT | CASSNQGGQPQHF
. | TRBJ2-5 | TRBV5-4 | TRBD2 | TGTGCCAGCAGCGCCGCACTAGCGGGGGGAAGAGAGACCCAGTACTTC | CASSAALAGGRETQYF
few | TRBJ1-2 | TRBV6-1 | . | TGTGCCAGCAGTGAAGCGACCGGGGCAGGGCTACTCTATGGCTACACCTTC | CASSEATGAGLLYGYTF
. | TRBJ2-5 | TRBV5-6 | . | TGTGCCAGCAGCGGCTTGGATCGTACAGGGCGAAAGACCCAGTACTTC | CASSGLDRTGRKTQYF
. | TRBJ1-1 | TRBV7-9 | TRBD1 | TGTGCCAGCAGTACGGGGACAGGGAACACTGAAGCTTTCTTT | CASSTGTGNTEAFF
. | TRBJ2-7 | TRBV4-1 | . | TGCGCCAGCAGCAGGGGGGATGGGACCTACGAGCAGTACTTC | CASSRGDGTYEQYF
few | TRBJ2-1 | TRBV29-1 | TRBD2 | TGCAGCGTCCTTACGGGGGGGGCCGCTGATGAGCAGTTCTTC | CSVLTGGAADEQFF
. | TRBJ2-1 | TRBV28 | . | TGTGCCAGCAGTTTATTCGGGTTAGTAACCTACAATGAGCAGTTCTTC | CASSLFGLVTYNEQFF
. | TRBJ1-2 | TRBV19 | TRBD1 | TGTGCCAGTAGGGGGTTAACAGGGGGCCACGCTGCCTATGGCTACACCTTC | CASRGLTGGHAAYGYTF
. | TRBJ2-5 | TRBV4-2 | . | TGTGCCAGCAGCCAAGATCTCGGTCCCGGGGAGACCCAGTACTTC | CASSQDLGPGETQYF
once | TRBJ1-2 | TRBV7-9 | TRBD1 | TGTGCCAGCAGCCACTCCATCAGGGGGAACTATGGCTACACCTTC | CASSHSIRGNYGYTF
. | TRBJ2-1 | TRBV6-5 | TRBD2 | TGTGCCAGCAGGGCGGGGGGCGCGAGGAATGAGCAGTTCTTC | CASRAGGARNEQFF
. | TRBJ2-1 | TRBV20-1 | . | TGCAGTGCTAGTGTACAGCCCGGAATCTACAATGAGCAGTTCTTC | CSASVQPGIYNEQFF
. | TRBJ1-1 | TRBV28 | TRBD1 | TGTGCCAGCAGTTTAGGACAGGGGATGATGTACACTGAAGCTTTCTTT | CASSLGQGMMYTEAFF
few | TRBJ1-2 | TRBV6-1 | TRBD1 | TGTGCCAGCAGTGAAGCGATTGACAGGGGCGGCGGCTACACCTTC | CASSEAIDRGGGYTF
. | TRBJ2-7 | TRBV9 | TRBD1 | TGTGCCAGCAGGACGGTGGGACAGGGGGCCGAAGAGCAGTACTTC | CASRTVGQGAEEQYF
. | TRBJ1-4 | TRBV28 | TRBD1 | TGTGCCAGCAGGTCACCGGGACAGTATGAAAAACTGTTTTTT | CASRSPGQYEKLFF
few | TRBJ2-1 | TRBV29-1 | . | TGCAGCGTTGCACCCAGAGGGATCGATGAGCAGTTCTTC | CSVAPRGIDEQFF
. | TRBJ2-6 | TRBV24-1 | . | TGTGCCATCTTAAACAGCTCTGGGGCCAACGTCCTGACTTTC | CAILNSSGANVLTF
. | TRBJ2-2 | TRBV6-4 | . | TGTGCCAGCAGTGTAGAGGAAGCCGGGGAGCTGTTTTTT | CASSVEEAGELFF
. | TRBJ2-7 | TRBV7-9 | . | TGTGCCAGCGTAGGGGGCTACGAGCAGTACTTC | CASVGGYEQYF
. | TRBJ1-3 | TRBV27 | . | TGTGCCAGCAGCCTGGGGGCTGCTGGAAACACCATATATTTT | CASSLGAAGNTIYF
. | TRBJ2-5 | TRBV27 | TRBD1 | TGTGCCAGCAGTTCTAGGACAGGGCGATGGGAGACCCAGTACTTC | CASSSRTGRWETQYF
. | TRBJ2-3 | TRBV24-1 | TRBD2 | TGTGCCACCAGTGACCTTACTTCTAGCGGGGGGAAGACTAGCACAGATACGCAGTATTTT | CATSDLTSSGGKTSTDTQYF
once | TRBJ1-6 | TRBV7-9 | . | TGTGCCAGCAGCTTGACCCATGGGGAATCACCCCTCCACTTT | CASSLTHGESPLHF
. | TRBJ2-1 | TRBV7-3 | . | TGTGCCAGCAGCAGTAGCAGGGCCCGCTACAATGAGCAGTTCTTC | CASSSSRARYNEQFF
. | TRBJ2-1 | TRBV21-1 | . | TGTGCCAGCAGTAGGGGGGGACATGAGCAGTTCTTC | CASSRGGHEQFF
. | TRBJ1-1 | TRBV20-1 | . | TGCAGTGCCCCGAGGGGCGCTGAAGCTTTCTTT | CSAPRGAEAFF
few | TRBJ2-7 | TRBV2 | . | TGTGCCAGCAGTCGTGAGTGGCACGAGCAGTACTTC | CASSREWHEQYF
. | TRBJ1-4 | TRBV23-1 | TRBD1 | TGCGCCAGCGGAGGGACAGGATACAGGGAAAAACTGTTTTTT | CASGGTGYREKLFF
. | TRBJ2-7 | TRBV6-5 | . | TGTGCCAGCGGGGGGTACGAGCAGTACTTC | CASGGYEQYF
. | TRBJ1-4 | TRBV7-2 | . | TGTGCCAGCAGAGGTCCCGGGGACGAAAAACTGTTTTTT | CASRGPGDEKLFF
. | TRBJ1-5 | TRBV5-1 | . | TGCGCCAGCAGCTTGGATGGGGGGGACCAGCCCCAGCATTTT | CASSLDGGDQPQHF
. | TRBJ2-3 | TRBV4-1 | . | TGCGCCAGCAGCCAAGAATCTTGGGGCGGGGAAATAATCACAGATACGCAGTATTTT | CASSQESWGGEIITDTQYF
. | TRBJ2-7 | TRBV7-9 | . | TGTGCCAGCAGCCAAGATTACGAGCAGTACTTC | CASSQDYEQYF
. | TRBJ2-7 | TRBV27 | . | TGTGCCAGCAGTTTCGGTGGTCACGAGCAGTACTTC | CASSFGGHEQYF
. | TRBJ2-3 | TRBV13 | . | TGTGCCAGCAGCCGGATGGCAGATACGCAGTATTTT | CASSRMADTQYF
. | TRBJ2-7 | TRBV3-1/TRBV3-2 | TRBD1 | TGTGCCAGCAGCCAAGAAGGCTCACACGGGACAGGGGAGAGCTCCTACGAGCAGTACTTC | CASSQEGSHGTGESSYEQYF
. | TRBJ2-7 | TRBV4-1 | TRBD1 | TGCGCCAGCAGCCAAGAGCTTCTCGGGACAGCCTACGAGCAGTACTTC | CASSQELLGTAYEQYF
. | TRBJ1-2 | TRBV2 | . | TGTGCCAGCAAGGTTGAGGGCTCTCCCCTCTATGGCTACACCTTC | CASKVEGSPLYGYTF
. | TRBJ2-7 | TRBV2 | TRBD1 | TGTGCCAGCAGAGGGACAGCAACCTACGAGCAGTACTTC | CASRGTATYEQYF
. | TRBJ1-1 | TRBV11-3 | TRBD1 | TGTGCCAGCGGAAGAGGGACAGACAATGAAGCTTTCTTT | CASGRGTDNEAFF
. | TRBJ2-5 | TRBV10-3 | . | TGTGCCATCAGTGAAGGGGGTGAAGAGACCCAGTACTTC | CAISEGGEETQYF
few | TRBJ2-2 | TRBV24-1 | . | TGTGCCACCAGTGATCCCGGGACTTCCACCGGGGAGCTGTTTTTT | CATSDPGTSTGELFF
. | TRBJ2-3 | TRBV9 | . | TGTGCCAGCAGCGTGAGATCTTCAGATACGCAGTATTTT | CASSVRSSDTQYF